Each of the 12 T cell receptor beta chains below was sequenced from the same sample in a study of T cell responses to AZD1222 COVID-19 vaccine. The data were produced by immunoSEQ multiplex PCR, yet TCRdb's version contains in-frame clones alone and is incomplete. The sample records roughly 140,000 clones, approximately 89% being singletons. Here the sequenced sample was peripheral blood, taken on day 0 of AZD1222 vaccination. These receptors were collected from an adult in good health.

V and J are TRBV20-1 and TRBJ1-5; no clear D. Germline CDR1 reads DFQATT; CDR2 reads SNEGSKA (reference sequence). This CDR3 is 11 amino acids long. The V end lost 2 bases, the J end lost 7 bases, and 6 bases lay between the germline ends. CDR3 in amino acids: CSARPGQPQHF. The CDR3 bases are TGCAGTGCTAGACCCGGGCAGCCCCAGCATTTT.

The chain carries TRBV9 and TRBJ1-4, with D maybe TRBD1 (5 bases). The CDR3 totals 14 residues. Trimming cost V 1 base and J 12 bases, with 16 bases left between them. Germline-derived CDR1 and CDR2 are SGDLS and YYNGEE. The CDR3 DNA reads as TGTGCCAGCAGCGTAACGGGACGACCCGACGAACTGTTTTTT. It specifies CASSVTGRPDELFF.

The chain uses TRBV7-2 and TRBJ2-7; TRBD2 matches at 10 bases. The CDR3 covers 15 residues. The trim removed 1 base at V and 7 bases at J, leaving 7 bases unmatched. CDR1 and CDR2 (germline): SGHTA, FQGNSA. The CDR3 coding sequence is TGTGCCAGCAGCTTAGAAGCGGGAGGGCCGAGGGAGCAGTACTTC. Protein sequence: CASSLEAGGPREQYF.

The genes are TRBV27 and TRBJ2-7; D is possibly TRBD1 or TRBD2 (6 bases each). The germline CDR1 and CDR2 sequences are MNHEY and SMNVEV (reference sequence). The CDR3 totals 15 residues. V was clipped by 2 bases and J by 3 bases, with 14 bases between them. This CDR3 is CASSLRENRDYEQYF. The DNA of the CDR3 is TGTGCCAGCAGTTTACGGGAGAACAGGGACTACGAGCAGTACTTC.

The rearrangement links TRBV5-5 to TRBJ2-3; 8 bases agree with TRBD2. The CDR3 sequence is 17 residues long. Germline assignment: CDR1 SGHKS and CDR2 YYEKEE (reference sequence). J gave up 5 bases and V 3 bases, and 14 bases lay outside the gene matches. The CDR3 sequence is CASSYAPGSGSLDTQYF. The CDR3 nucleotides are TGTGCCAGCAGCTATGCCCCTGGGAGCGGGAGTTTAGATACGCAGTATTTT.

The V and J genes are TRBV6-2 or TRBV6-3 and TRBJ2-4, with D unclear. The germline gives CDR1 MNHEY, CDR2 SVGEGT. V dropped 0 bases and J dropped 9 bases, with 15 bases sitting between them. This CDR3 is 15 amino acids long. CDR3 in DNA: TGTGCCAGCAGTTACTCGGGAATATCCTCGGGCATTCAGTACTTC. Translating gives CASSYSGISSGIQYF.

The chain recombines TRBV6-1 with TRBJ2-5; the match to TRBD2 covers 9 bases. The CDR3 length is 16 residues. Looked up from germline, CDR1 is MNHNS and CDR2 is SASEGT. Trimming took 3 bases from V and 2 from J; bases not matched to a gene: 7. CDR3 nucleotides: TGTGCCAGCAGTGATCCCCTAGCGGGATCGCAAGAGACCCAGTACTTC. As protein: CASSDPLAGSQETQYF.

The V gene is TRBV6-5, the J gene TRBJ1-6; D gene uncertain. Germline CDR1 reads MNHEY; CDR2 reads SVGAGI. V was trimmed by 5 bases and J by 4 bases, leaving 3 bases between them. This CDR3 region has 12 residues. For the CDR3, the DNA is TGTGCCAGCAGTCAGTATAATTCACCCCTCCACTTT. It codes for CASSQYNSPLHF.

The chain is built from TRBV7-3 and TRBJ2-6; D gene ambiguous. The CDR3 is 16 residues long. CDR1 is SGHTA, CDR2 FQGTGA, per germline. V shed 5 bases and J shed 1 base, with 12 bases lying between them. CDR3 coding DNA: TGTGCCAGCAGCACGCACGATTCGTCTGGGGCCAACGTCCTGACTTTC. It encodes CASSTHDSSGANVLTF.

This clone has just one count. This rearrangement joins TRBV28 to TRBJ1-2; D gene unclear. The germline V and J ends were trimmed by 6 bases and 3 bases, with 11 bases remaining between them. The germline V gene has CDR1 MDHEN and CDR2 SYDVKM. This CDR3 spans 13 amino acids. CDR3 bases: TGTGCCAGCAGGCCGGGTTCGGACTATGGCTACACCTTC. Its translation: CASRPGSDYGYTF.

The rearrangement uses TRBV6-5 and TRBJ1-2, with 7 bases that match TRBD1. The CDR3 has 13 amino acids. CDR1 MNHEY and CDR2 SVGAGI come from the germline V gene. V lost 7 bases, J lost 3 bases, and 5 bases stayed unmatched. The CDR3: CASTSDRDYGYTF. In nucleotides, the CDR3 is TGTGCCAGCACCTCAGACAGGGACTATGGCTACACCTTC.

The chain carries TRBV9 and TRBJ2-3; 10 bases align to TRBD2. Unmatched junction bases numbered 3, after V lost 3 bases and J lost 5 bases. The germline gives CDR1 SGDLS, CDR2 YYNGEE. The CDR3 runs 14 residues. The CDR3 DNA follows: TGTGCCAGCAGCGGAGCGGGAGGGATAGATACGCAGTATTTT. Its translation: CASSGAGGIDTQYF.